The 29 T cell receptor beta chains below come from one sample, sequenced in a study of control samples from healthy donors and cancer patients. The assay was immunoSEQ multiplex PCR, and TCRdb's table has in-frame clones only and misses some. The data show around 130,000 clones, approximately 95% seen once. The sequencing sample was made of blood. These receptors were obtained from a young man in good health.

The chain couples TRBV9 to TRBJ2-7, with D perhaps TRBD1 or TRBD2 (7 bases each). CDR1 and CDR2 (germline): SGDLS, YYNGEE. Trimming took off 4 bases at V and 0 bases at J, with 17 bases between the two ends. This CDR3 contains 16 residues. In nucleotides, the CDR3 is TGTGCCAGCAGCCCAGAGGGGGCGGGGGTCTCCTACGAGCAGTACTTC. Translating it yields CASSPEGAGVSYEQYF.

V usage is TRBV6-4 and J usage is TRBJ1-2, with a possible D match to TRBD1 (6 bases). Per the germline V gene, CDR1 is MRHNA and CDR2 is SNTAGT. V gave up 6 bases and J gave up 4 bases, with 18 bases separating them. The CDR3 totals 15 residues. The CDR3 loop reads CASSPQAGTFYGYTF. In DNA form, the CDR3 reads TGTGCCAGCAGCCCACAGGCCGGGACATTCTATGGCTACACCTTC.

Of note for this clone: Germline and junction disagree at one end, which may indicate a read error. This rearrangement joins TRBV7-9 to TRBJ1-5; TRBD1 aligns across 7 bases. CDR3 length: 12 amino acids. Germline assignment: CDR1 SEHNR and CDR2 FQNEAQ (reference sequence). In nucleotides, the CDR3 is TGTGCCAGCAGCTCCCAGGGGGGGTTGAGGTTTTTT. It encodes CASSSQGGLRFF. Using reference TRBV7-9 and TRBJ1-5 for the parts outside the CDR3, the full variable domain is DTGVSQNPRHKITKRGQNVTFRCDPISEHNRLYWYRQTLGQGPEFLTYFQNEAQLEKSRLLSDRFSAERPKGSFSTLEIQRTEQGDSAMYLCASSSQGGLRFFGDGTRLSIL.

The chain is built from TRBV9 and TRBJ1-1, with D tentatively TRBD1 (5 bases). Trimming removed 0 bases from V and 3 bases from J, with 6 bases in between. The CDR3 runs to 13 residues. Germline CDR1 SGDLS, CDR2 YYNGEE. In nucleotides, the CDR3 is TGTGCCAGCAGCGTAGAAGGGGACACTGAAGCTTTCTTT. Amino acid sequence: CASSVEGDTEAFF.

This clone is a singleton in its sample. This sequence joins TRBV15 and TRBJ1-2, with D possibly being TRBD1 (5 bases). Trimming pared 0 bases from V and 2 bases from J, leaving 19 bases between. CDR1 and CDR2 from the germline V gene are LNHNV and YYDKDF (reference sequence). The CDR3 spans 18 residues. In DNA form, the CDR3 reads TGTGCCACCAGCAGAGACTTAATCGGGGGTCCAGCCAACTATGGCTACACCTTC. Its translation: CATSRDLIGGPANYGYTF.

The rearrangement uses TRBV7-9 and TRBJ1-2; D remains unclear. The V gene's germline CDR1 is SEHNR and CDR2 FQNEAQ (reference sequence). With 5 bases removed from V and 8 bases from J, the gap between germline ends came to 15 bases. The length of the CDR3 is 13 residues. The CDR3 protein is CASSALETAGYTF. Here the CDR3 DNA reads TGTGCCAGCAGCGCCTTAGAAACAGCCGGCTACACCTTC.

The V gene is TRBV3-1 (or the pseudogene TRBV3-2), the J gene TRBJ2-2, with D tentatively TRBD1 (5 bases). The V end lost 5 bases, the J end lost 5 bases, and 15 bases lay between the germline ends. Per the germline V gene, CDR1 is LGHDT and CDR2 is YNNKEL (reference sequence). This CDR3 has 15 amino acids. The CDR3 spells CASSFWTSRTGELFF. CDR3 DNA: TGTGCCAGCAGCTTTTGGACATCCCGGACCGGGGAGCTGTTTTTT.

The chain couples TRBV15 to TRBJ1-4; tentative D call: TRBD1 (5 bases). Germline V gives CDR1 LNHNV, CDR2 YYDKDF (reference sequence). Trimming removed 1 base from V and 0 bases from J, with 15 bases in between. This CDR3 region has 18 residues. CDR3 DNA: TGTGCCACCAGCAGAGTACGGACACCTCTTGCAACTAATGAAAAACTGTTTTTT. Translation gives CATSRVRTPLATNEKLFF.

The chain combines TRBV27 with TRBJ2-1; 8 positions agree with TRBD2. The junction had 0 bases not matched to a gene; V was cut back by 3 bases and J by 2 bases. The CDR3 spans 14 residues. The germline V gene has CDR1 MNHEY and CDR2 SMNVEV (reference sequence). CDR3 DNA: TGTGCCAGCAGTTTGCGGGGGGCCTACAATGAGCAGTTCTTC. Its translation: CASSLRGAYNEQFF.

V gene TRBV7-2 combines with J gene TRBJ2-3; no definite D call. The CDR3 contains 14 residues. Trimming removed 3 bases from V and 2 bases from J, with 9 bases in between. The germline CDR1 and CDR2 sequences are SGHTA and FQGNSA. CDR3 protein: CASSLQTSTDTQYF. DNA of the CDR3: TGTGCCAGCAGCTTGCAGACCTCCACAGATACGCAGTATTTT. Looking up the rest from reference TRBV7-2 and TRBJ2-3 gives the full variable domain: GAGVSQSPSNKVTEKGKDVELRCDPISGHTALYWYRQSLGQGLEFLIYFQGNSAPDKSGLPSDRFSAERTGGSVSTLTIQRTQQEDSAVYLCASSLQTSTDTQYFGPGTRLTVL.

This chain joins TRBV5-1 and TRBJ2-7, with 8 bases fitting TRBD2. In germline, CDR1 is SGHRS, CDR2 YFSETQ. The CDR3 extends over 15 amino acids. Trimming removed 5 bases from V and 5 bases from J; junction bases left unmatched: 12. The chain's CDR3 is CASRVARGGLNEQYF. The DNA of the CDR3 is TGCGCCAGCAGAGTCGCCCGGGGGGGCCTGAACGAGCAGTACTTC.

The J gene is TRBJ1-2, the V gene TRBV6-2 or TRBV6-3; 7 nucleotides line up with TRBD1. Germline CDR1 and CDR2: MNHEY and SVGEGT. Trimming at V came to 5 bases and at J to 4 bases, leaving 7 bases not matched to a gene. The CDR3 has 14 residues. CDR3: CASSRSGTAYGYTF. The CDR3 DNA sequence: TGTGCCAGCAGTCGCTCCGGGACAGCCTATGGCTACACCTTC.

This chain joins TRBV4-1 and TRBJ1-4; D not resolved. The CDR3 runs 11 residues. The ends were cut back, 4 bases at V and 5 bases at J, with 2 bases in the middle. Germline-derived CDR1 and CDR2 are MGHRA and YSYEKL. The DNA for the CDR3 is TGCGCCAGCAGCCTGAATGAAAAACTGTTTTTT. Its translation: CASSLNEKLFF.

This chain links TRBV12-3 or TRBV12-4 with TRBJ1-3; D gene ambiguous. The CDR3 consists of 12 residues. Trimming stripped 5 bases from V and 4 bases from J, with 6 bases between. The DNA of the CDR3 is TGTGCCAGCAGTGATTCCGGAAACACCATATATTTT. Translated: CASSDSGNTIYF.

The CDR3 DNA reads TGTGCCAGCAGCGTAGGTCGCTCCTATAATTCACCCCTCCACTTT. It specifies CASSVGRSYNSPLHF. The chain employs TRBV7-9 and TRBJ1-6; D uncertain. The CDR3 loop spans 15 amino acids. Germline V CDR1 and CDR2: SEHNR, FQNEAQ (reference sequence). Trimming cost V 5 bases and J 0 bases, with 8 bases left between them. The whole variable domain, filled in from reference TRBV7-9 and TRBJ1-6, reads DTGVSQNPRHKITKRGQNVTFRCDPISEHNRLYWYRQTLGQGPEFLTYFQNEAQLEKSRLLSDRFSAERPKGSFSTLEIQRTEQGDSAMYLCASSVGRSYNSPLHFGNGTRLTVT.

In its sample, this clone was seen a few times. The chain couples TRBV20-1 to TRBJ1-1, with D tentatively TRBD1 (5 bases). V was cut by 3 bases and J by 7 bases, with 9 bases left in between. The CDR3 is 11 amino acids. Germline V gene sequence: CDR1 DFQATT, CDR2 SNEGSKA (reference sequence). The chain's CDR3 is CSASQGYEAFF. The CDR3 nucleotides read TGCAGTGCTAGCCAGGGTTATGAAGCTTTCTTT.

V gene TRBV6-6 combines with J gene TRBJ1-3; D is ambiguous. Per the germline V gene, CDR1 is MNHNY and CDR2 is SVGAGI (reference sequence). The CDR3 loop spans 14 amino acids. V lost 3 bases and J 0 bases, leaving 6 bases between the germline ends. In nucleotides, the CDR3 is TGTGCCAGCAGTTATAGGAGCTCTGGAAACACCATATATTTT. It codes for CASSYRSSGNTIYF.

The gene calls are TRBV6-2 or TRBV6-3 and TRBJ2-2; weak D call: TRBD1 (6 bases). CDR1 MNHEY and CDR2 SVGEGT come from the germline V gene. The CDR3 has 15 residues. Trimming cost V 2 bases and J 1 base, with 8 bases left between them. DNA of the CDR3: TGTGCCAGCAGTTACGTGGGACAGAACACCGGGGAGCTGTTTTTT. Translation gives CASSYVGQNTGELFF.

The V gene is TRBV11-2, the J gene TRBJ1-2; D is undetermined. Trimming left V 6 bases short and J 6 bases short, with 20 bases between. The length of the CDR3 is 15 residues. CDR1 is SGHAT and CDR2 is FQNNGV in the germline V gene. The CDR3 reads CASRRDPGRSDGYTF. For the CDR3, the DNA is TGTGCCAGCAGACGAGACCCGGGAAGGAGCGATGGCTACACCTTC.

The chain combines TRBV15 with TRBJ1-2; D not resolved. V shed 0 bases and J shed 2 bases, with 4 bases lying between them. The length of the CDR3 is 13 residues. CDR1 LNHNV and CDR2 YYDKDF come from the germline V gene (reference sequence). CDR3 sequence (DNA): TGTGCCACCAGCAGAGACAGAAACTATGGCTACACCTTC. This codes for CATSRDRNYGYTF.

The chain joins TRBV4-2 to TRBJ1-5, with a possible D match to TRBD1 (6 bases). Germline V CDR1 and CDR2: LGHNA, YNFKEQ. CDR3 length equals 17 residues. V dropped 1 base and J dropped 7 bases, with 20 bases sitting between them. CDR3 in amino acids: CASSQGGETQGGQPQHF. For the CDR3, the DNA is TGTGCCAGCAGCCAAGGTGGGGAAACACAGGGAGGGCAGCCCCAGCATTTT.

This clone was recorded only once. The chain is built from TRBV6-5 and TRBJ1-1; tentative D call: TRBD1 (6 bases). Germline CDR1 is MNHEY and CDR2 is SVGAGI. This CDR3 comprises 11 residues. The V and J ends lost 9 bases and 4 bases respectively, with 9 bases between them. CDR3 sequence (DNA): TGTGCCAGTGAGGGGGGCACTGAAGCTTTCTTT. This gives the protein CASEGGTEAFF.

V and J are TRBV9 and TRBJ1-1, with D perhaps matching TRBD1 (5 bases). This CDR3 contains 15 residues. The V end was cut by 1 base, the J end by 0 bases, with 10 bases between. CDR1 and CDR2 (germline): SGDLS, YYNGEE. Here the CDR3 reads CASSVIDRMNTEAFF. For the CDR3, the DNA is TGTGCCAGCAGCGTAATCGACAGAATGAACACTGAAGCTTTCTTT.

The chain has TRBV30 and TRBJ1-6; 8 bases agree with TRBD1. V gave up 8 bases and J gave up 5 bases; unmatched junction bases: 2. This CDR3 spans 12 amino acids. Germline loops: CDR1 GTSNPN, CDR2 SVGIG (reference sequence). The CDR3, as DNA: TGTGCCGCGGACAGGGATAATTCACCCCTCCACTTT. Translated: CAADRDNSPLHF.

This clone was detected a few times. The chain employs TRBV4-1 and TRBJ2-2, with 9 bases aligning to TRBD2. Germline V gene data show CDR1 as MGHRA and CDR2 as YSYEKL. V lost 1 base and J lost 3; bases outside the gene matches: 6. The CDR3 is made up of 17 amino acids. In DNA, the CDR3 is TGCGCCAGCAGCCAAGGGCGGGGGGGCCCGGACACCGGGGAGCTGTTTTTT. Translated: CASSQGRGGPDTGELFF.

V usage is TRBV6-5 and J usage is TRBJ1-4; D uncertain. V dropped 2 bases and J dropped 4 bases, with 8 bases sitting between them. Germline-derived CDR1 and CDR2 are MNHEY and SVGAGI. There are 14 residues in the CDR3. The CDR3 here is CASSYRGGNEKLFF. CDR3 nucleotides: TGTGCCAGCAGTTACCGCGGAGGTAATGAAAAACTGTTTTTT.

This clone has just a few counts. Other DNA sequences within the sample encode an identical CDR3. The J gene is TRBJ2-3, the V gene TRBV5-1; D is unresolved. Trimming pared 1 base from V and 0 bases from J, leaving 0 bases between. The CDR3 consists of 12 residues. Germline lookup yields CDR1 SGHRS and CDR2 YFSETQ. The CDR3 spells CASSLSTDTQYF. CDR3 DNA sequence: TGCGCCAGCAGCTTGAGCACAGATACGCAGTATTTT.

This sequence joins TRBV6-5 and TRBJ1-1; D not resolved. Germline assignment: CDR1 MNHEY and CDR2 SVGAGI. The CDR3 spans 13 residues. Trimming removed 5 bases at V and 7 bases at J, with 14 bases between. This CDR3 reads CASSTPHGSEAFF. Written as DNA, the CDR3 is TGTGCCAGCAGTACACCTCACGGTAGTGAAGCTTTCTTT.

The rearrangement links TRBV27 to TRBJ1-6; 8 bases line up with TRBD1. After removal of 2 bases from V and 8 bases from J, the junction contained 2 bases not matched to a gene. The CDR3 is 14 residues long. Germline V gives CDR1 MNHEY, CDR2 SMNVEV (reference sequence). CDR3 residues: CASSLDRGYSPLHF. The DNA of the CDR3 is TGTGCCAGCAGTTTAGACAGGGGTTATTCACCCCTCCACTTT.